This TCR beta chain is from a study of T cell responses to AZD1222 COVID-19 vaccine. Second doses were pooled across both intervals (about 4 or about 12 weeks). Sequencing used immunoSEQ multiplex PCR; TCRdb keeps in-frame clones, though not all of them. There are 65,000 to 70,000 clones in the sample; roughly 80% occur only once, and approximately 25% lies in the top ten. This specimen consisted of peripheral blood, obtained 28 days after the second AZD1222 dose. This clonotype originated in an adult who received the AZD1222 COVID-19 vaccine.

CDR3 protein: CASSYGLAGGLDTQYF. CDR3 coding DNA: TGTGCCAGCAGTTACGGGCTAGCGGGGGGGTTAGATACGCAGTATTTT. The rearrangement links TRBV6-5 to TRBJ2-3; 12 bases map to TRBD2. The length of the CDR3 is 16 residues. Looked up from germline, CDR1 is MNHEY and CDR2 is SVGAGI. The V gene end was trimmed by 2 bases and the J gene end by 5 bases; junction bases not matched to a gene: 5.